The T cell receptor beta chain described here comes from a study of T-cell reconstitution after alpha-beta-depleted transplantation in children. Unique molecular identifiers were incorporated into the prepared TCRbeta library. TCRdb analysed the PCR reads with MiXCR anew, one entry per CDR3 protein. The table records about 190,000 distinct CDR3 sequences, around 10% of them present only once. Study results and caveats: Reportedly, only several hundred clones from non-depleted graft cells drove alpha-beta T-cell counts at about two months. Several patients had high TCRbeta diversity at day 60; it came from surviving recipient T cells and thymic progenitors. Fresh T-cell production supplied most of the T-cell counts and diversity seen one year after transplant.

The table lists this clonotype with many counts. Its target is unknown. The receptor's source is a boy younger than 10 with acute myeloid leukemia, due to receive a stem cell transplant. Here the sequenced sample was PBMCs, taken before TCRalphabeta/CD19-depleted stem cell transplant.

The CDR3 nucleotides are TGTGCCAGCAGGGATGGGACAGCCAATTATGGCTACACCTTC. Its protein product is CASRDGTANYGYTF. This chain links TRBV12-3 or TRBV12-4 with TRBJ1-2, with 7 bases aligning to TRBD1. Trimming at V came to 6 bases and at J to 5 bases, leaving 9 bases not matched to a gene. The CDR3 is made up of 14 amino acids.